Reported below is one TCR beta chain. These data originate in a study of T cell changes during pregnancy in multiple sclerosis. The assay was immunoSEQ multiplex PCR, and TCRdb's table has in-frame clones only and misses some. The sample comprises some 74,000 clones, roughly 89% of which are singletons, and 3.7% rests with the top ten. The sequencing used peripheral blood, collected after pregnancy. The sequence came from a female donor in good health, enrolled as a control in a pregnancy study.

CDR3 residues: CASSRLPGTGDSPLHF. As DNA, the CDR3 is TGCGCCAGCAGCCGACTCCCCGGGACAGGGGATTCACCCCTCCACTTT. The chain employs TRBV4-1 and TRBJ1-6, with 10 bases identical to TRBD1. V shed 4 bases, J shed 8 bases, and the junction held 8 bases outside the gene matches. Per the germline V gene, CDR1 is MGHRA and CDR2 is YSYEKL. CDR3 length: 16 residues.